The 23 T cell receptor beta chains below all came from one sample that was sequenced in a study of radiation and T cells in renal cell carcinoma. Clones were read by immunoSEQ multiplex PCR, and TCRdb kept only the in-frame ones, dropping some. The table records 150,000 to 200,000 clones, about 88% of them present only once. The time point was: blood 4 weeks post-SBRT, at nephrectomy. Treatment given: 15 Gy SBRT to primary tumor, nephrectomy 4 weeks later. The input for sequencing was blood, taken from a patient whose treatment included radiotherapy and nephrectomy. All receptors come from a woman in her 50s with renal cell carcinoma.

J is TRBJ2-1 and V is TRBV7-3; D gene unclear. With 4 bases removed from V and 5 bases from J, the gap between germline ends came to 6 bases. This CDR3 contains 12 residues. The germline CDR1 and CDR2 sequences are SGHTA and FQGTGA. The CDR3 protein is CASSYDHNEQFF. Written as DNA, the CDR3 is TGTGCCAGCAGCTACGACCACAATGAGCAGTTCTTC.

V and J are TRBV5-4 and TRBJ2-3, with no clear D. CDR1 SGHNT and CDR2 YYREEE come from the germline V gene (reference sequence). V was cut by 0 bases and J by 0 bases, with 8 bases left in between. The CDR3 covers 15 residues. CDR3: CASSLVQSSTDTQYF. CDR3 bases: TGTGCCAGCAGCTTGGTACAAAGTAGCACAGATACGCAGTATTTT.

The chain links TRBV14 to TRBJ1-1; D remains ambiguous. The CDR3 sequence is 16 residues long. The germline V gene encodes CDR1 SGHDN and CDR2 FVKESK. Deletions cut 0 bases from V and 0 bases from J, with 11 bases between. The CDR3 region is CASSQDKPRLNTEAFF. DNA for the CDR3: TGTGCCAGCAGCCAAGATAAGCCCAGATTGAACACTGAAGCTTTCTTT. Based on the CDR3 plus reference TRBV14 and TRBJ1-1, the full variable domain is EAGVTQFPSHSVIEKGQTVTLRCDPISGHDNLYWYRRVMGKEIKFLLHFVKESKQDESGMPNNRFLAERTGGTYSTLKVQPAELEDSGVYFCASSQDKPRLNTEAFFGQGTRLTVV.

The DNA of the CDR3 is TGTGCCAGCAGCCGAGCGACAGGGGGTGGTACTAAGGGGGACGAGCAGTACTTC. It specifies CASSRATGGGTKGDEQYF. V is TRBV7-2 and J is TRBJ2-7, with 9 bases matching TRBD1. From germline, CDR1 is SGHTA and CDR2 FQGNSA. J lost 5 bases, V lost 5 bases, and 19 bases had no gene match. The length of the CDR3 is 18 residues. The complete variable domain, with remaining parts taken from reference TRBV7-2 and TRBJ2-7, reads GAGVSQSPSNKVTEKGKDVELRCDPISGHTALYWYRQSLGQGLEFLIYFQGNSAPDKSGLPSDRFSAERTGGSVSTLTIQRTQQEDSAVYLCASSRATGGGTKGDEQYFGPGTRLTVT.

The chain links TRBV7-3 to TRBJ2-3, with D perhaps matching TRBD2 (7 bases). The CDR3 is 14 residues long. V shed 2 bases and J shed 4 bases, with 10 bases lying between them. Germline-derived CDR1 and CDR2 are SGHTA and FQGTGA. CDR3 loop: CASSLGGAADTQYF. The CDR3 nucleotides are TGTGCCAGCAGCTTAGGGGGGGCAGCAGATACGCAGTATTTT.

This clone was seen only once. CDR3 sequence reads: CASSLAQGGLFGYTF. CDR3 nucleotides: TGTGCCAGCAGCTTAGCGCAGGGCGGATTGTTTGGCTACACCTTC. V usage is TRBV7-2 and J usage is TRBJ1-2; weak D call: TRBD1 (5 bases). Germline CDR1 reads SGHTA; CDR2 reads FQGNSA. The V gene lost 0 bases and the J gene lost 7 bases, with 15 bases spanning the gap. The CDR3 runs to 15 residues. The full variable domain, in which reference TRBV7-2 and TRBJ1-2 provide the parts outside the CDR3, is GAGVSQSPSNKVTEKGKDVELRCDPISGHTALYWYRQSLGQGLEFLIYFQGNSAPDKSGLPSDRFSAERTGGSVSTLTIQRTQQEDSAVYLCASSLAQGGLFGYTFGSGTRLTVV.

J is TRBJ2-6 and V is TRBV5-1; D is uncertain. The ends were cut back, 4 bases at V and 4 bases at J, with 12 bases in the middle. This CDR3 is 15 amino acids long. In germline, CDR1 is SGHRS, CDR2 YFSETQ. CDR3 bases: TGCGCCAGCAGCCTTACCAAATCCGGGGCCAACGTCCTGACTTTC. Its protein product is CASSLTKSGANVLTF. The entire variable domain, with the rest obtained from reference TRBV5-1 and TRBJ2-6, is as follows: KAGVTQTPRYLIKTRGQQVTLSCSPISGHRSVSWYQQTPGQGLQFLFEYFSETQRNKGNFPGRFSGRQFSNSRSEMNVSTLELGDSALYLCASSLTKSGANVLTFGAGSRLTVL.

This clone was observed once. This chain connects TRBV13 to TRBJ2-3, with TRBD2 matching 10 bases. The V gene end was trimmed by 2 bases and the J gene end by 6 bases; junction bases not matched to a gene: 11. CDR1 and CDR2 (germline): PRHDT, FYEKMQ (reference sequence). The CDR3 runs 17 residues. CDR3 nucleotide sequence: TGTGCCAGCAGCTTATTTGCCAGCGGGGGGGCCAGTGATACGCAGTATTTT. Its translation: CASSLFASGGASDTQYF.

The chain uses TRBV19 and TRBJ1-2, with D maybe TRBD1 (5 bases). The CDR3 has 14 residues. The V and J ends lost 2 bases and 8 bases respectively, with 15 bases between them. Germline loops: CDR1 LNHDA, CDR2 SQIVND (reference sequence). CDR3 DNA sequence: TGTGCCAGTAGTATACAGGGATTCCAGGACGGCTACACCTTC. Amino acid sequence: CASSIQGFQDGYTF. The full variable domain, rest sourced from reference TRBV19 and TRBJ1-2, is DGGITQSPKYLFRKEGQNVTLSCEQNLNHDAMYWYRQDPGQGLRLIYYSQIVNDFQKGDIAEGYSVSREKKESFPLTVTSAQKNPTAFYLCASSIQGFQDGYTFGSGTRLTVV.

The V and J genes are TRBV30 and TRBJ2-3; 11 positions agree with TRBD2. This CDR3 is built from 15 residues. Trimming removed 0 bases from V and 5 bases from J; junction bases left unmatched: 4. Germline V gene data show CDR1 as GTSNPN and CDR2 as SVGIG (reference sequence). The CDR3 DNA reads as TGTGCCTGGAGTGTTACTAGCGGGGGCCAAGATACGCAGTATTTT. It translates to CAWSVTSGGQDTQYF.

The chain recombines TRBV6-1 with TRBJ2-2; no clear D. V lost 2 bases and J lost 0, with 7 bases in between. The CDR3 totals 15 residues. Per germline, CDR1 MNHNS and CDR2 SASEGT. The CDR3 DNA reads as TGTGCCAGCAGTGAATCAGGAACGAACACCGGGGAGCTGTTTTTT. This gives the protein CASSESGTNTGELFF.

J is TRBJ2-5 and V is TRBV2, with 8 bases identical to TRBD1. The CDR3 extends over 13 amino acids. The V gene's germline CDR1 is SNHLY and CDR2 FYNNEI. With V trimmed by 6 bases and J by 6 bases, 6 bases remained unmatched. The CDR3 spells CASSAGGAQTQYF. CDR3 sequence (DNA): TGTGCCAGCAGCGCAGGGGGCGCCCAGACCCAGTACTTC.

Concerning this clone itself: This sample also contains other DNA sequences that code for the same CDR3. The chain carries TRBV5-1 and TRBJ1-2, with a possible D match to TRBD1 (5 bases). Germline V gene lookup returns CDR1 SGHRS and CDR2 YFSETQ. CDR3 length equals 14 residues. The V and J ends lost 0 bases and 2 bases respectively, with 8 bases between them. The CDR3, as DNA: TGCGCCAGCAGCTTGGGGCAGGGAAACTATGGCTACACCTTC. Translating gives CASSLGQGNYGYTF.

This sequence joins TRBV7-6 and TRBJ1-1; D remains ambiguous. The CDR3 runs to 13 residues. The germline V gene has CDR1 SGHVS and CDR2 FNYEAQ. The V and J ends lost 0 bases and 5 bases respectively, with 7 bases between them. In DNA form, the CDR3 reads TGTGCCAGCAGCTTAGCCGAAAGGACTGAAGCTTTCTTT. It translates to CASSLAERTEAFF.

This clone was recorded only once. The chain is built from TRBV5-5 and TRBJ1-6; 7 bases are shared with TRBD1. The V segment lost 1 base and the J segment 3 bases; nucleotides outside the gene matches: 7. The CDR3 extends over 17 amino acids. Germline CDR1 and CDR2: SGHKS and YYEKEE (reference sequence). CDR3 nucleotide sequence: TGTGCCAGCAGCTTGTTGGACAGGAACCTCTATAATTCACCCCTCCACTTT. Encoded protein: CASSLLDRNLYNSPLHF.

Details on this clone: The same CDR3 can be traced to other DNA sequences in this sample. The V gene is TRBV5-1, the J gene TRBJ1-1; 7 positions match TRBD1. V lost 4 bases to trimming and J lost 1 base; unmatched junction nucleotides: 4. Germline V gene lookup returns CDR1 SGHRS and CDR2 YFSETQ. CDR3 length: 14 amino acids. The CDR3, as DNA: TGCGCCAGCAGCCCGAGGACAGGGAACACTGAAGCTTTCTTT. It codes for CASSPRTGNTEAFF. Filled out from reference TRBV5-1 and TRBJ1-1, the complete variable domain reads KAGVTQTPRYLIKTRGQQVTLSCSPISGHRSVSWYQQTPGQGLQFLFEYFSETQRNKGNFPGRFSGRQFSNSRSEMNVSTLELGDSALYLCASSPRTGNTEAFFGQGTRLTVV.

The chain couples TRBV4-1 to TRBJ1-6; D remains ambiguous. The CDR3 has 12 amino acids. Germline V gives CDR1 MGHRA, CDR2 YSYEKL. The ends were cut back, 0 bases at V and 12 bases at J, with 6 bases in the middle. For the CDR3, the DNA is TGCGCCAGCAGCCAAGAGGGGAAACCCCTCCACTTT. It encodes CASSQEGKPLHF.

This chain joins TRBV9 and TRBJ2-2; TRBD2 aligns across 9 bases. The CDR3 sequence is 15 residues long. After removal of 3 bases from V and 2 bases from J, the junction contained 2 bases not matched to a gene. CDR1 and CDR2 (germline): SGDLS, YYNGEE. The CDR3 bases are TGTGCCAGCAGCGCGACTAGCGGAAACACCGGGGAGCTGTTTTTT. Protein sequence: CASSATSGNTGELFF.

This clone came up once. The rearrangement links TRBV30 to TRBJ1-1; D is unclear. V gave up 0 bases and J gave up 3 bases, with 8 bases separating them. Germline V gene data show CDR1 as GTSNPN and CDR2 as SVGIG (reference sequence). CDR3 length: 13 amino acids. The CDR3 DNA follows: TGTGCCTGGAGTGTCGGGAGGGACACTGAAGCTTTCTTT. Translating gives CAWSVGRDTEAFF.

The chain employs TRBV5-6 and TRBJ2-7, with no clear D. V was pared by 4 bases and J by 3 bases, with 5 bases between. The CDR3 is made up of 11 amino acids. Germline V CDR1 and CDR2: SGHDT, YYEEEE. The CDR3 here is CASSTDYEQYF. The CDR3 region has the DNA TGTGCCAGCAGCACGGACTACGAGCAGTACTTC. The whole variable domain, filled in from reference TRBV5-6 and TRBJ2-7, reads DAGVTQSPTHLIKTRGQQVTLRCSPKSGHDTVSWYQQALGQGPQFIFQYYEEEERQRGNFPDRFSGHQFPNYSSELNVNALLLGDSALYLCASSTDYEQYFGPGTRLTVT.

V and J are TRBV2 and TRBJ2-1, with D tentatively TRBD2 (6 bases). Germline CDR1 reads SNHLY; CDR2 reads FYNNEI. This CDR3 contains 16 residues. Trimming took 0 bases from V and 5 from J, leaving 14 bases between them. The CDR3 here is CASSEATGVGNNEQFF. For the CDR3, the DNA is TGTGCCAGCAGTGAAGCGACGGGGGTGGGAAACAATGAGCAGTTCTTC.

The chain uses TRBV19 and TRBJ1-2; 7 positions match TRBD1. Losses at the gene ends were 6 bases for V and 7 bases for J; bases not matched to a gene: 14. CDR1 and CDR2 (germline): LNHDA, SQIVND (reference sequence). The CDR3 extends over 15 amino acids. DNA of the CDR3: TGTGCCAGTAGCACATTGATCGACAGGGATGGTGGCTACACCTTC. Translation: CASSTLIDRDGGYTF.

This clone has a handful of counts. V usage is TRBV6-5 and J usage is TRBJ1-5; 7 positions match TRBD1. Unmatched junction bases numbered 8, after V lost 6 bases and J lost 6 bases. Germline CDR1 reads MNHEY; CDR2 reads SVGAGI. CDR3 length: 14 residues. The CDR3 is CASRRATGSQPQHF. The CDR3 region has the DNA TGTGCCAGCAGACGGGCGACAGGGAGTCAGCCCCAGCATTTT.